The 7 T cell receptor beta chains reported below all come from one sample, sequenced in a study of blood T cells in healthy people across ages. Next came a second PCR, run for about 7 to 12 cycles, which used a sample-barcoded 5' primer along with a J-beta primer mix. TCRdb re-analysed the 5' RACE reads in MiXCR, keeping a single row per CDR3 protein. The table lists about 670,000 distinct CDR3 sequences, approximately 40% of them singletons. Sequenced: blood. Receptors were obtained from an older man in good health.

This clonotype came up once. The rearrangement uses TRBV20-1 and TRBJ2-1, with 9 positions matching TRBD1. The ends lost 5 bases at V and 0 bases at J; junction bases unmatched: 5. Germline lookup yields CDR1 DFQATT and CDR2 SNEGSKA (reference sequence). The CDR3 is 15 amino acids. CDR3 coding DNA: TGCAGTGCTGGGGACAGGGTAAACTCCTACAATGAGCAGTTCTTC. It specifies CSAGDRVNSYNEQFF.

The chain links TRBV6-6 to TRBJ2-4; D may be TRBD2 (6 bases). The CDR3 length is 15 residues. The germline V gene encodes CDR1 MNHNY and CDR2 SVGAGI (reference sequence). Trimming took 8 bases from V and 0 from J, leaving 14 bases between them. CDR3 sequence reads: CASGSGELAKNIQYF. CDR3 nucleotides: TGTGCCAGCGGGTCGGGGGAACTAGCCAAAAACATTCAGTACTTC.

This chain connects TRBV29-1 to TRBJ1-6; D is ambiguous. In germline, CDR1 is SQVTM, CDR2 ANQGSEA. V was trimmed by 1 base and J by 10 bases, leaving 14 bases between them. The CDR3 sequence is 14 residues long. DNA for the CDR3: TGCAGCGTTGAAGTTGGAGGTTTGGGCTCACCCCTCCACTTT. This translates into CSVEVGGLGSPLHF.

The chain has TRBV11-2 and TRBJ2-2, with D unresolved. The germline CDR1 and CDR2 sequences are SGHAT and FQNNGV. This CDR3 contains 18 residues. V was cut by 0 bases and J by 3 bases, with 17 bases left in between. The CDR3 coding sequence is TGTGCCAGCAGCTTAGAGGGCAGCTATAGTATGGACACCGGGGAGCTGTTTTTT. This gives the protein CASSLEGSYSMDTGELFF.

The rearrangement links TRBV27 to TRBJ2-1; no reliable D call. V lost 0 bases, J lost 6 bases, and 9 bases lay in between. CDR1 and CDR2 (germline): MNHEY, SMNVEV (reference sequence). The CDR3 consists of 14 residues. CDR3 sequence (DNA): TGTGCCAGCAGTTTATCGTTTGCGATCAATGAGCAGTTCTTC. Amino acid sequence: CASSLSFAINEQFF.

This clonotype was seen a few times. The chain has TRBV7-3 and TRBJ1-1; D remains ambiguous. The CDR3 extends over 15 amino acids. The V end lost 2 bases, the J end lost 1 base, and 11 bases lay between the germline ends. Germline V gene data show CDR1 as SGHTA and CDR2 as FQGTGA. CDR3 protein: CASSLFGATNTEAFF. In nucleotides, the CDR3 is TGTGCCAGCAGCTTATTCGGCGCCACGAACACTGAAGCTTTCTTT.

The CDR3, as DNA: TGTGCCAGCAGCTTTGTAAAGGGACCAAGCGCAGATACGCAGTATTTT. This codes for CASSFVKGPSADTQYF. The genes are TRBV12-1 and TRBJ2-3; the D segment call TRBD1 is taken from the table without a DNA check. TRBV12-1 is a documented pseudogene. CDR3 length equals 16 residues.